These T cell receptor beta chains were read from a single sample in a study of T cell changes during pregnancy in multiple sclerosis. Measured with immunoSEQ multiplex PCR; TCRdb has only the in-frame clones, and not every one. The data show approximately 46,000 clones, approximately 90% seen once. Sequences were derived from CD8+ T cells from peripheral blood mononuclear cells, sampled in the second trimester of pregnancy. These receptors came from a female donor with multiple sclerosis, enrolled in a pregnancy study. The CDR3 runs from the conserved cysteine through the conserved F or W. A D gene is named only where the DNA matches it firmly. Not every row has a clone size; where given, it reads once, few, many or a size class.

d_gene,v_gene,abundance,len,j_gene,CDR3nt,CDR3aa
-,TRBV6-5,-,15,TRBJ2-7,TGTGCCAGCAGTTACTCTAAGGACGGGGTCTACGAGCAGTACTTC,CASSYSKDGVYEQYF
TRBD2,TRBV6-4,-,16,TRBJ2-5,TGTGCCAGCAGTGAATCATGGCGGGGGGGCCCAGAGACCCAGTACTTC,CASSESWRGGPETQYF
-,TRBV18,-,16,TRBJ2-3,TGTGCCAGCTCACCAGTGGGGAGCACAAGCTCAGATACGCAGTATTTT,CASSPVGSTSSDTQYF
-,TRBV4-3,-,15,TRBJ1-4,TGCGCCAGCAGCCAAGGCGACAGGCCCAATGAAAAACTGTTTTTT,CASSQGDRPNEKLFF
TRBD1,TRBV7-9,once,14,TRBJ2-2,TGTGCCAGCGGGGGGACAGGGACCACCGGGGAGCTGTTTTTT,CASGGTGTTGELFF
TRBD2,TRBV23-1,-,14,TRBJ2-7,TGCGCCTTCCGGGGGGACCCAAGCTCCTACGAGCAGTACTTC,CAFRGDPSSYEQYF
-,TRBV2,-,17,TRBJ1-2,TGTGCCAGCAGTGAAGACGGTATGGCGCGGTTAAACTATGGCTACACCTTC,CASSEDGMARLNYGYTF
TRBD1,TRBV19,-,15,TRBJ1-3,TGTGCCAGTAGTATCGGGACAGGGGATGGAAACACCATATATTTT,CASSIGTGDGNTIYF
-,TRBV9,-,14,TRBJ1-2,TGTGCCAGCAGCGTATCAGGGGCAGCCTATGGCTACACCTTC,CASSVSGAAYGYTF
-,TRBV10-3,few,14,TRBJ2-7,TGTGCCATCAGTGATGGAGGGGGCAGCTACGAGCAGTACTTC,CAISDGGGSYEQYF
-,TRBV7-3,-,14,TRBJ2-3,TGTGCCAGCAGCTCCTTCACTAGCACAGATACGCAGTATTTT,CASSSFTSTDTQYF
-,TRBV19,-,14,TRBJ1-1,TGTGCCAGTACCGGGAAAGGCTCGAACACTGAAGCTTTCTTT,CASTGKGSNTEAFF
-,TRBV29-1,-,14,TRBJ2-4,TGCAGCGTTGAACTCCGGCGGGATATTAGCATTCAGTACTTC,CSVELRRDISIQYF
-,TRBV7-8,-,15,TRBJ2-3,TGTGCCAGCAGCTTATGGGGCGTTCCCACAGATACGCAGTATTTT,CASSLWGVPTDTQYF
TRBD1,TRBV6-6,-,14,TRBJ2-5,TGTGCCAGCACCTCTCCGGGACAGGGTTTGTCCCAGTACTTC,CASTSPGQGLSQYF
-,TRBV7-3,-,14,TRBJ2-1,TGTGCCAGCAGCTTTTCGGTTTCCTACAATGAGCAGTTCTTC,CASSFSVSYNEQFF
-,TRBV6-1,-,15,TRBJ2-2,TGTGCCAGCAGTGCAGGGGGGTATCAGGCCGGGGAGCTGTTTTTT,CASSAGGYQAGELFF
-,TRBV4-3,-,14,TRBJ1-1,TGCGCCAGCAGCCAAGATCTTGCGCCCACTGAAGCTTTCTTT,CASSQDLAPTEAFF
TRBD1,TRBV4-3,-,14,TRBJ1-2,TGCGCCAGCAGCCCAGACAGGGGGCTCTATGGCTACACCTTC,CASSPDRGLYGYTF
TRBD2,TRBV9,-,15,TRBJ2-7,TGTGCCAGCAGCCGCGAAACGGGACTAGTACACGAGCAGTACTTC,CASSRETGLVHEQYF
TRBD1,TRBV7-9,-,13,TRBJ2-5,TGTGCCAGCAGCCGACAGGGGCAAGAGACCCAGTACTTC,CASSRQGQETQYF
-,TRBV21-1,-,13,TRBJ1-2,TGTGCCAGGAGGGGTGGACAGGACTATGGCTACACCTTC,CARRGGQDYGYTF
-,TRBV7-9,-,11,TRBJ1-1,TGTGCCAGCAGCTCCTCCCCTGAAGCTTTCTTT,CASSSSPEAFF
-,TRBV7-9,-,12,TRBJ1-4,TGTGCCAGCAGCTTAGCCTGGGGGGGGCTGTTTTTT,CASSLAWGGLFF
-,TRBV6-6,-,15,TRBJ1-2,TGTGCCAGCAGTCCCTCCGGGAATCTTAACTATGGCTACACCTTC,CASSPSGNLNYGYTF
-,TRBV11-2,-,14,TRBJ2-2,TGTGCCAGCAGCTTGGGCCAGGGCACCGGGGAGCTGTTTTTT,CASSLGQGTGELFF
-,TRBV7-9,few,14,TRBJ2-3,TGTGCCAGCAGCCTCCTAAACGGCGGTGATACGCAGTATTTT,CASSLLNGGDTQYF
TRBD1,TRBV10-1,large,14,TRBJ2-1,TGCGCCAGCAGCATGACAGGGGGGATCGGTGAGCAGTTCTTC,CASSMTGGIGEQFF
-,TRBV19,-,15,TRBJ2-3,TGTGCCAGTAGTATCCTCCTACAGAGCACAGATACGCAGTATTTT,CASSILLQSTDTQYF
TRBD1,TRBV27,-,15,TRBJ2-7,TGTGCCAGCAGTTTAACGGGACAGGGAAACTACGAGCAGTACTTC,CASSLTGQGNYEQYF
-,TRBV9,few,16,TRBJ1-1,TGTGCCAGCAGCGTAGGACAGACCCAAGGAGGGGTTGAAGCTTTCTTT,CASSVGQTQGGVEAFF
-,TRBV12-5,-,13,TRBJ2-2,TGTGCTAGTGGTTTGGGGAGCACCGGGGAGCTGTTTTTT,CASGLGSTGELFF
-,TRBV6-6,-,13,TRBJ2-1,TGTGCCAGCAGTCAACATAATTACAATGAGCAGTTCTTC,CASSQHNYNEQFF
-,TRBV7-3,-,14,TRBJ2-4,TGTGCCAGCAGCTTAATGGGCGGGGTGGGCATTCAGTACTTC,CASSLMGGVGIQYF
TRBD1,TRBV11-3,-,13,TRBJ1-1,TGTGCCAGCAGAGGGGGCTCGGACACTGAAGCTTTCTTT,CASRGGSDTEAFF
TRBD2,TRBV5-4,-,12,TRBJ2-7,TGTGCCAGCAGCTACGGACTAGAGGAGCAGTACTTC,CASSYGLEEQYF
TRBD1,TRBV5-4,-,15,TRBJ1-1,TGTGCCAGCAGCTTGGCCCGGGACAGGCAACGTGGAGCTTTCTTT,CASSLARDRQRGAFF
-,TRBV27,few,13,TRBJ1-2,TGTGCCAGCAGTTTCGACAGGTCCGAAGGCTACACCTTC,CASSFDRSEGYTF
-,TRBV5-1,-,13,TRBJ1-1,TGCGCCAGCAGCCCCCAGGGATTTACTGAAGCTTTCTTT,CASSPQGFTEAFF
TRBD1,TRBV7-9,-,15,TRBJ1-4,TGTGCCAGCAGCTTAAGGGGACAGGGGGATGAAAAACTGTTTTTT,CASSLRGQGDEKLFF